This entry features one TCR beta chain sequence. Antigen unknown. Losses at the gene ends were 7 bases for V and 0 bases for J; bases not matched to a gene: 3. CDR1 and CDR2 (germline): MNHNS, SASEGT. The CDR3 extends over 13 amino acids. The source of the sample is a study of chemoradiotherapy in HPV16-positive cancers. About the study: Candidate HPV-specific clones and shared TCR motifs came from a couple of HPV16-positive patients.

TCRdb's copy holds only in-frame clones and misses some; the assay was immunoSEQ multiplex PCR. The table shows thousands of clones, with around 88% occurring only once. General study points: During treatment, candidate HPV-specific clones and E7-related motifs expanded in tumor. HPV-specific T cells were functionally defined from only a couple of HPV16-positive patients.

Over chemoradiotherapy, repertoires were sampled more than once. Sequencing was performed on tumor tissue, taken from a patient who underwent chemoradiotherapy. The sequence was collected from a human donor with HPV-associated anogenital cancer. The chain is built from TRBV6-1 and TRBJ2-7, with 7 bases identical to TRBD1. The CDR3 region is CASNRDSSYEQYF. The CDR3 DNA sequence: TGTGCCAGCAACCGGGACAGCTCCTACGAGCAGTACTTC.